A selection of T cell receptor beta chains follows, all from one sample in a study of PD-1 blockade in classical Hodgkin lymphoma. The table came from immunoSEQ multiplex PCR; TCRdb's copy has only in-frame clones and leaves some out. The table lists almost 2,000 clones, about 85% of them singletons. The material was CD4+ T cells from blood, obtained before the fourth cycle of nivolumab. These receptor sequences come from a human donor with classical Hodgkin lymphoma. CDR3s include the opening cysteine and the closing phenylalanine or tryptophan. Fields, in order: D gene, V gene, J gene, clone size, CDR3 protein, CDR3 DNA. The D gene is left open where the match is weak. Rows may omit the clone size; those that give it use once, few, many or a size class.

D gene: TRBD1; V gene: TRBV12-5; J gene: TRBJ2-7; clone size: -; CDR3 protein: CASGFITGASEQYF; CDR3 DNA: TGTGCTAGTGGTTTCATAACAGGGGCCAGCGAGCAGTACTTC
D gene: -; V gene: TRBV11-1; J gene: TRBJ2-7; clone size: -; CDR3 protein: CASSVNYEQYF; CDR3 DNA: TGTGCCAGCAGCGTCAATTACGAGCAGTACTTC
D gene: TRBD1; V gene: TRBV7-9; J gene: TRBJ1-1; clone size: -; CDR3 protein: CASSLGDRGNTEAFF; CDR3 DNA: TGTGCCAGCAGCTTAGGAGACAGGGGTAACACTGAAGCTTTCTTT
D gene: TRBD2; V gene: TRBV30; J gene: TRBJ2-1; clone size: -; CDR3 protein: CAWSPYSGPSSYNEQFF; CDR3 DNA: TGTGCCTGGAGTCCTTATAGCGGGCCGAGCTCCTACAATGAGCAGTTCTTC
D gene: TRBD1; V gene: TRBV28; J gene: TRBJ2-7; clone size: -; CDR3 protein: CASSDRDRDPHEQYF; CDR3 DNA: TGTGCCAGCAGCGACCGGGACAGGGACCCCCACGAGCAGTACTTC
D gene: TRBD2; V gene: TRBV6-5; J gene: TRBJ2-1; clone size: -; CDR3 protein: CASKTSGSNEQFF; CDR3 DNA: TGTGCCAGTAAGACTAGCGGGAGTAATGAGCAGTTCTTC
D gene: -; V gene: TRBV12-5; J gene: TRBJ2-7; clone size: few; CDR3 protein: CASVARSSYEQYF; CDR3 DNA: TGTGCTAGTGTGGCCAGAAGTTCCTACGAGCAGTACTTC
D gene: TRBD2; V gene: TRBV27; J gene: TRBJ2-7; clone size: -; CDR3 protein: CASKMRAGGGSTYEQYF; CDR3 DNA: TGTGCCAGCAAGATGCGAGCGGGGGGCGGATCGACTTACGAGCAGTACTTC
D gene: TRBD1; V gene: TRBV9; J gene: TRBJ1-2; clone size: -; CDR3 protein: CASSHRQGNYGYTF; CDR3 DNA: TGTGCCAGCAGCCACAGACAGGGGAACTATGGCTACACCTTC
D gene: -; V gene: TRBV7-9; J gene: TRBJ1-2; clone size: -; CDR3 protein: CASSLAQNYGYTF; CDR3 DNA: TGTGCCAGCAGCTTAGCACAGAACTATGGCTACACCTTC
D gene: TRBD1; V gene: TRBV27; J gene: TRBJ1-5; clone size: -; CDR3 protein: CASSLRGPNFAQHF; CDR3 DNA: TGTGCCAGCAGTTTAAGGGGGCCTAATTTTGCCCAGCATTTT
D gene: -; V gene: TRBV7-9; J gene: TRBJ1-1; clone size: -; CDR3 protein: CASSLDGVAGTEAFF; CDR3 DNA: TGTGCCAGCAGCTTAGATGGCGTTGCAGGAACTGAAGCTTTCTTT
D gene: TRBD1; V gene: TRBV7-9; J gene: TRBJ2-1; clone size: -; CDR3 protein: CASSKGQRTYNEQFF; CDR3 DNA: TGTGCCAGCAGCAAGGGACAGCGGACCTACAATGAGCAGTTCTTC
D gene: -; V gene: TRBV6-1; J gene: TRBJ2-7; clone size: -; CDR3 protein: CASGRNEQYF; CDR3 DNA: TGTGCCAGCGGTAGAAACGAGCAGTACTTC
D gene: -; V gene: TRBV10-3; J gene: TRBJ1-4; clone size: once; CDR3 protein: CAVSQPNEKLFF; CDR3 DNA: TGTGCCGTGTCGCAGCCTAATGAAAAACTGTTTTTT
D gene: TRBD2; V gene: TRBV11-2; J gene: TRBJ2-7; clone size: -; CDR3 protein: CASSLEVAGGSQQYF; CDR3 DNA: TGTGCCAGCAGCTTAGAGGTTGCGGGGGGGAGCCAGCAGTACTTC
D gene: -; V gene: TRBV7-6; J gene: TRBJ2-7; clone size: -; CDR3 protein: CASSLSRGRAYEQYF; CDR3 DNA: TGTGCCAGCAGCTTATCGAGGGGTCGCGCCTACGAGCAGTACTTC
D gene: -; V gene: TRBV19; J gene: TRBJ2-7; clone size: -; CDR3 protein: CASSKRDTSYEQYF; CDR3 DNA: TGTGCCAGTAGTAAACGGGACACCTCCTACGAGCAGTACTTC
D gene: -; V gene: TRBV13; J gene: TRBJ2-7; clone size: -; CDR3 protein: CASSLEGGVGPYEQYF; CDR3 DNA: TGTGCCAGCAGCTTAGAGGGCGGGGTCGGTCCCTACGAGCAGTACTTC
D gene: TRBD2; V gene: TRBV9; J gene: TRBJ2-7; clone size: -; CDR3 protein: CASSVGLAGDPYEQYF; CDR3 DNA: TGTGCCAGCAGCGTGGGACTAGCGGGGGATCCCTACGAGCAGTACTTC
D gene: -; V gene: TRBV5-1; J gene: TRBJ1-6; clone size: -; CDR3 protein: CASSLEGFSYNSPLHF; CDR3 DNA: TGCGCCAGCAGCTTGGAGGGGTTCTCCTATAATTCACCCCTCCACTTT
D gene: TRBD1; V gene: TRBV5-1; J gene: TRBJ2-7; clone size: -; CDR3 protein: CASSLEAGGFEQYF; CDR3 DNA: TGCGCCAGCAGCTTGGAGGCAGGGGGTTTCGAGCAGTACTTC
D gene: TRBD1; V gene: TRBV7-9; J gene: TRBJ1-6; clone size: -; CDR3 protein: CASSLDRVRGSPLHF; CDR3 DNA: TGTGCCAGCAGCCTGGACAGGGTACGGGGTTCACCCCTCCACTTT
D gene: -; V gene: TRBV11-2; J gene: TRBJ2-5; clone size: -; CDR3 protein: CASSSQSGVGETQYF; CDR3 DNA: TGTGCCAGCAGCTCCCAGTCGGGAGTAGGGGAGACCCAGTACTTC
D gene: -; V gene: TRBV5-5; J gene: TRBJ2-7; clone size: once; CDR3 protein: CASSLGRLYEQYF; CDR3 DNA: TGTGCCAGCAGCTTGGGGCGGTTATACGAGCAGTACTTC
D gene: TRBD1; V gene: TRBV9; J gene: TRBJ2-2; clone size: -; CDR3 protein: CASRAGQGGYDGELFF; CDR3 DNA: TGTGCCAGTCGCGCGGGACAGGGGGGCTATGACGGGGAGCTGTTTTTT
D gene: -; V gene: TRBV5-3; J gene: TRBJ2-7; clone size: -; CDR3 protein: CASRTRRGSYEQYF; CDR3 DNA: TGTGCCAGCAGGACCAGAAGGGGGTCGTACGAGCAGTACTTC
D gene: TRBD2; V gene: TRBV6-4; J gene: TRBJ2-1; clone size: -; CDR3 protein: CASSTASGGGNEQFF; CDR3 DNA: TGTGCCAGCAGTACGGCTAGCGGGGGAGGGAATGAGCAGTTCTTC